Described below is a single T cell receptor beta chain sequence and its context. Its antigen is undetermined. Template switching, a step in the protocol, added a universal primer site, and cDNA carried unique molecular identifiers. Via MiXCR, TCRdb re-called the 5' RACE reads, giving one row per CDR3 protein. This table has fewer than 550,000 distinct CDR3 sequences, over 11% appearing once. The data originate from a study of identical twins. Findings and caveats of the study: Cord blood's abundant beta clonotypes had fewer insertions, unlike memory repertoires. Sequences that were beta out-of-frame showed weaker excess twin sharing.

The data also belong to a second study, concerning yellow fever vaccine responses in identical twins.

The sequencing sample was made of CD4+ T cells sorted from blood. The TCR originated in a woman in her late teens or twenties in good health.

CDR3 in amino acids: CASSPVGGDTGELFF. In DNA, the CDR3 is TGTGCCAGCAGTCCAGTGGGAGGAGACACCGGGGAGCTGTTTTTT. This sequence joins TRBV25-1 and TRBJ2-2, with D perhaps TRBD2 (6 bases). In germline, CDR1 is MGHDK, CDR2 SYGVNS. V shed 5 bases and J shed 3 bases, with 13 bases lying between them. This CDR3 contains 15 residues.